Shown below are 21 T cell receptor beta chains from a single sample sequenced in a study of blood T cells in healthy people across ages (dated by TCRdb to about 2015). The library was generated by 5' RACE. Reads for this sample came from an Illumina HiSeq 2500. The second PCR ran for about 6 to 12 cycles and used a J-beta primer mix along with a sample-barcoded 5' primer. TCRdb handled the public reads itself, with Q25 trimming in fastp and clone calling in MiXCR, and kept productive beta chains. Identical CDR3 proteins give one entry, which carries the most common genes and DNA. The sample records roughly 1,500,000 distinct CDR3 sequences, 42% of which are singletons. The ten largest make up roughly 7.9% of the sample. Sequencing was carried out using blood. Receptors were obtained from a woman under 30 in good health.

On this clonotype: A read error may produce the germline difference seen at one junction end. This sequence joins TRBV9 and TRBJ2-7; D might be TRBD2 (5 bases). The germline V gene encodes CDR1 SGDLS and CDR2 YYNGEE. The CDR3 is 14 amino acids. CDR3 sequence reads: CACSPPRASYEQYF. The CDR3 region has the DNA TGTGCCTGCAGCCCCCCGCGGGCATCCTACGAGCAGTACTTC.

The chain combines TRBV14 with TRBJ2-2; TRBD2 might be the D (5 bases). Trimming left V 3 bases short and J 0 bases short, with 11 bases between. The germline V gene encodes CDR1 SGHDN and CDR2 FVKESK. CDR3 size: 16 residues. The chain's CDR3 is CASSQKRLTNTGELFF. In nucleotides, the CDR3 is TGTGCCAGCAGCCAGAAGAGACTAACGAACACCGGGGAGCTGTTTTTT.

This clonotype was found a few times. The chain recombines TRBV10-3 with TRBJ2-7; 13 bases line up with TRBD2. The V gene's germline CDR1 is ENHRY and CDR2 SYGVKD. After removal of 10 bases from V and 3 bases from J, the junction contained 3 bases not matched to a gene. The CDR3 has 13 residues. The CDR3 DNA reads TGTGCCACCGGGACTAGCGGGGACTACGAGCAGTACTTC. This gives the protein CATGTSGDYEQYF.

The sample holds many counts of this clonotype. For the CDR3, the DNA is TGTGCCAGCAGCTCCCCAAGTGGGGTCGTCGAGCAGTACTTC. Its protein is CASSSPSGVVEQYF. This rearrangement joins TRBV12-3 or TRBV12-4 to TRBJ2-7; no clear D. The CDR3 length is 14 residues. V shed 6 bases and J shed 6 bases, with 18 bases lying between them.

This rearrangement joins TRBV5-1 to TRBJ2-5; 8 positions match TRBD1. V lost 0 bases and J lost 0; bases outside the gene matches: 10. The CDR3 loop spans 18 amino acids. Germline loops: CDR1 SGHRS, CDR2 YFSETQ. Here the CDR3 reads CASSLGIWQGADQETQYF. The CDR3 DNA is TGCGCCAGCAGCTTGGGTATTTGGCAGGGGGCGGACCAAGAGACCCAGTACTTC.

V is TRBV18 and J is TRBJ2-7; 12 positions match TRBD2. Looked up from germline, CDR1 is KGHSH and CDR2 is LQKENI. The CDR3 totals 18 residues. V shed 0 bases and J 2 bases; nucleotides not matched to a gene: 8. In DNA, the CDR3 is TGTGCCAGCTCACCACCGACTAGCGGGAGCCTACGAACCTACGAGCAGTACTTC. This translates into CASSPPTSGSLRTYEQYF.

This chain links TRBV18 with TRBJ1-2, with 7 positions matching TRBD1. Germline trimming cut 3 bases from V and 6 bases from J; bases unmatched to any gene: 7. The germline CDR1 and CDR2 sequences are KGHSH and LQKENI. The CDR3 is 14 residues long. The DNA of the CDR3 is TGTGCCAGCTCACCCACAGGGGATGCGAATGGCTACACCTTC. Protein product: CASSPTGDANGYTF.

The V and J genes are TRBV4-2 and TRBJ2-7, with D perhaps TRBD1 or TRBD2 (5 bases each). V lost 4 bases, J lost 7 bases, and 14 bases lay in between. Per germline, CDR1 LGHNA and CDR2 YNFKEQ. The CDR3 totals 13 residues. CDR3 sequence (DNA): TGTGCCAGCAGCCGGGAGCTGGGGGATGAGCAGTACTTC. It is translated as CASSRELGDEQYF.

This clonotype turned up a few times. The chain recombines TRBV28 with TRBJ2-7; 9 bases are a match to TRBD2. The junction had 5 bases not matched to a gene; V was cut back by 1 base and J by 4 bases. The germline V gene has CDR1 MDHEN and CDR2 SYDVKM. This CDR3 contains 15 residues. CDR3 protein: CASSLFGGGAYEQYF. In DNA form, the CDR3 reads TGTGCCAGCAGTTTATTCGGCGGGGGGGCTTACGAGCAGTACTTC.

At least ten counts were recorded for this clonotype. One end of the junction does not line up with germline, which may come from a read error. CDR3 DNA sequence: TGCGCCAGCAGCGCGGGACTCAGCTACGAGCAGTACTTC. This encodes CASSAGLSYEQYF. The V gene is TRBV28, the J gene TRBJ2-7; D is perhaps TRBD2 (6 bases). CDR1 MDHEN and CDR2 SYDVKM come from the germline V gene. This CDR3 region has 13 residues.

The chain joins TRBV21-1 to TRBJ2-4; whether TRBD1, the table's D call, matches the DNA was not checked. TRBV21-1 is a pseudogene segment. This CDR3 spans 16 amino acids. The CDR3 protein is CASSKRQGVAKSIQYF. The CDR3 DNA reads TGTGCCAGCAGCAAGAGACAGGGCGTAGCCAAAAGCATTCAGTACTTC.

The chain couples TRBV10-2 to TRBJ2-1, with D perhaps assigned TRBD1 or TRBD2 (5 bases each). CDR1 and CDR2 from the germline V gene are WSHSY and SAAADI. V lost 6 bases, J lost 9 bases, and 15 bases lay in between. This CDR3 has 13 residues. CDR3 DNA: TGCGCCAGCAGCCAAGTTAGTGGGGGTGAGCAGTTCTTC. Amino acids: CASSQVSGGEQFF.

There are a few counts of this clonotype. The chain carries TRBV13 and TRBJ2-5; maybe TRBD1 (5 bases). Germline CDR1 and CDR2: PRHDT and FYEKMQ (reference sequence). Between the trimmed V and J ends, which lost 2 bases and 3 bases, there was a span of 10 bases. The CDR3 consists of 14 residues. The CDR3, as DNA: TGTGCCAGCAGCTTAAGGGGCCAAAAAGAGACCCAGTACTTC. Its protein product is CASSLRGQKETQYF.

This clonotype was seen a handful of times. The rearrangement uses TRBV7-8 and TRBJ2-5, with 9 bases fitting TRBD2. Trimming took 5 bases from V and 4 from J; bases not matched to a gene: 8. The CDR3 has 15 residues. The germline gives CDR1 SGHVS, CDR2 FQNEAQ. In DNA, the CDR3 is TGTGCCAGCAGCACAACTCGGCGGGGGGGAGAGACCCAGTACTTC. Its translation is CASSTTRRGGETQYF.

This clonotype was seen a handful of times. The chain joins TRBV7-2 to TRBJ2-1, with 8 positions matching TRBD2. Per the germline V gene, CDR1 is SGHTA and CDR2 is FQGNSA. V shed 3 bases and J 6 bases; nucleotides not matched to a gene: 4. CDR3 size: 14 residues. In DNA, the CDR3 is TGTGCCAGCAGCTTCCCGGGGACTAGCAATGAGCAGTTCTTC. The encoded protein is CASSFPGTSNEQFF.

The J gene is TRBJ2-7, the V gene TRBV10-3; no clear D. CDR3 length: 14 residues. Per germline, CDR1 ENHRY and CDR2 SYGVKD. The V and J ends lost 0 bases and 0 bases respectively, with 6 bases between them. The CDR3 reads CAISESVSSYEQYF. The CDR3 nucleotides are TGTGCCATCAGTGAGTCAGTGAGCTCCTACGAGCAGTACTTC.

This sequence joins TRBV20-1 and TRBJ2-1; the match to TRBD2 covers 8 bases. There are 13 residues in the CDR3. Germline V CDR1 and CDR2: DFQATT, SNEGSKA (reference sequence). The J segment lost 7 bases and the V segment lost 3 bases, leaving 5 bases of the junction unmatched. The CDR3 protein is CSASRTSINEQFF. The CDR3, as DNA: TGCAGTGCTAGCAGGACTAGCATAAATGAGCAGTTCTTC.

CDR3 nucleotide sequence: TGTGCCAGCAGTAACCTCCCAGAGACCCAGTACTTC. Encoded protein: CASSNLPETQYF. The chain employs TRBV6-2 or TRBV6-3 and TRBJ2-5; D unresolved. Per the germline V gene, CDR1 is MNHEY and CDR2 is SVGEGT. V lost 5 bases and J lost 4, with 8 bases in between. The CDR3 covers 12 residues.

Ten or more counts support this clonotype. The chain recombines TRBV29-1 with TRBJ2-3; 8 bases are shared with TRBD2. After removal of 7 bases from V and 2 bases from J, the junction contained 5 bases not matched to a gene. There are 13 residues in the CDR3. Per germline, CDR1 SQVTM and CDR2 ANQGSEA. CDR3 region: CSGGTRFTDTQYF. The CDR3, as DNA: TGCAGCGGCGGGACTAGGTTCACAGATACGCAGTATTTT.

J is TRBJ2-7 and V is TRBV29-1, with 7 nucleotides matching TRBD2. The CDR3 totals 15 residues. Unmatched junction bases numbered 12, after V lost 2 bases and J lost 5 bases. CDR1 is SQVTM, CDR2 ANQGSEA, per germline. CDR3 nucleotides: TGCAGCGTTGAAATCGGGGGGAGGCTGCGGGACGAGCAGTACTTC. As protein: CSVEIGGRLRDEQYF.

This sequence joins TRBV30 and TRBJ1-2; possibly TRBD1 for D (6 bases). CDR1 is GTSNPN and CDR2 is SVGIG in the germline V gene (reference sequence). The CDR3 spans 15 residues. Between the trimmed V and J ends, which lost 0 bases and 2 bases, there was a span of 13 bases. The DNA for the CDR3 is TGTGCCTGGAGTGTACAGGGCAGCGAGAACTATGGCTACACCTTC. This translates into CAWSVQGSENYGYTF.